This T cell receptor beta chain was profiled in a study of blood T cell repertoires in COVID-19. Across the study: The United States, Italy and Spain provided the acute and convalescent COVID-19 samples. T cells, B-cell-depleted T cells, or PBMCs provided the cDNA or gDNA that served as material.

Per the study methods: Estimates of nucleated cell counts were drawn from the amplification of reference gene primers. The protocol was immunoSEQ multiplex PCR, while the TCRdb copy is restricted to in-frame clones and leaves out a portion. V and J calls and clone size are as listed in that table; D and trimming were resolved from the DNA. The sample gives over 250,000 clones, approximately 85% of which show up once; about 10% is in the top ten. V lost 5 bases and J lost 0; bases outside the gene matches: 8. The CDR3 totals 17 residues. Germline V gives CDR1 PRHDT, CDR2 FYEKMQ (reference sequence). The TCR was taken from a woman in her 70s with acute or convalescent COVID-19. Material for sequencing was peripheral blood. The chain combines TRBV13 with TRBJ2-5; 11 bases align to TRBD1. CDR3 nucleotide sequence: TGTGCCAGCAGCGGACGGACAGGGGGCGATTACCAAGAGACCCAGTACTTC. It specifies CASSGRTGGDYQETQYF.